The 19 T cell receptor beta chains presented below share a single source sample, sequenced in a study of early T cells in non-severe SARS-CoV-2 infection. TCRdb re-called the 5' RACE reads with MiXCR, one entry per CDR3 protein. Of tens of thousands of distinct CDR3 sequences in the sample, approximately 5.8% were seen once. Sequencing was performed on whole blood, taken at baseline. The receptor set was obtained from an adult who was a healthcare worker with PCR-confirmed SARS-CoV-2 infection or an uninfected control (not recorded which).

The chain employs TRBV18 and TRBJ2-7; 8 bases fit TRBD2. Germline CDR1 is KGHSH and CDR2 is LQKENI. The V segment lost 0 bases and the J segment 3 bases; nucleotides outside the gene matches: 7. This CDR3 has 16 amino acids. Here the CDR3 DNA reads TGTGCCAGCTCACCACCGAGCGGGGGATTTTACTACGAGCAGTACTTC. Translation gives CASSPPSGGFYYEQYF.

In its sample, this clonotype was seen many times. This chain uses TRBV6-6 with TRBJ2-3, with a weak D call TRBD1 (6 bases). The CDR3 covers 15 residues. Per germline, CDR1 MNHNY and CDR2 SVGAGI (reference sequence). With 6 bases removed from V and 6 bases from J, the gap between germline ends came to 19 bases. As DNA, the CDR3 is TGTGCCAGCAGACCCGGGACACTTCCTGGGGATACGCAGTATTTT. This codes for CASRPGTLPGDTQYF.

Remarks on this clonotype: Being one base from a much bigger clone, this may be a read error. The V gene is TRBV7-8, the J gene TRBJ2-7, with D possibly matching TRBD2 (6 bases). Germline CDR1 is SGHVS and CDR2 is FQNEAQ. There are 18 residues in the CDR3. Trimming pared 1 base from V and 2 bases from J, leaving 21 bases between. The CDR3 DNA follows: TGTGCCAGCAGCTTAGGTGGGATGACGACGGGACTTGCCTACGAGCAGTACTTC. Amino acid sequence: CASSLGGMTTGLAYEQYF.

This clonotype is large. The chain recombines TRBV2 with TRBJ1-5; 7 nucleotides align to TRBD1. V shed 0 bases and J 4 bases; nucleotides not matched to a gene: 3. Per the germline V gene, CDR1 is SNHLY and CDR2 is FYNNEI. The CDR3 totals 15 residues. In nucleotides, the CDR3 is TGTGCCAGCAGTGAAGCGGGGACAGTTAATCAGCCCCAGCATTTT. It codes for CASSEAGTVNQPQHF. The variable domain in full, completed from reference TRBV2 and TRBJ1-5, reads EPEVTQTPSHQVTQMGQEVILRCVPISNHLYFYWYRQILGQKVEFLVSFYNNEISEKSEIFDDQFSVERPDGSNFTLKIRSTKLEDSAMYFCASSEAGTVNQPQHFGDGTRLSIL.

This clonotype has a count of ten or more. V usage is TRBV7-8 and J usage is TRBJ2-7; D is ambiguous. The CDR3 has 15 residues. Trimming shortened V by 1 base and J by 1 base, and 11 bases separated the two germline ends. In germline, CDR1 is SGHVS, CDR2 FQNEAQ. For the CDR3, the DNA is TGTGCCAGCAGCTTAGGTCTCCCTCAGTCCTACGAGCAGTACTTC. This gives the protein CASSLGLPQSYEQYF.

This clonotype was seen at least ten times. The chain recombines TRBV6-6 with TRBJ1-2; D is undetermined. V was cut by 5 bases and J by 3 bases, with 10 bases left in between. The CDR3 runs 13 residues. Germline assignment: CDR1 MNHNY and CDR2 SVGAGI (reference sequence). The CDR3 DNA follows: TGTGCCAGCAGTCCACCGGGGTACTATGGCTACACCTTC. As protein: CASSPPGYYGYTF.

This clonotype appeared a few times. The chain recombines TRBV20-1 with TRBJ2-3; 9 bases line up with TRBD1. Losses at the gene ends were 5 bases for V and 4 bases for J; bases not matched to a gene: 16. Germline V gene data show CDR1 as DFQATT and CDR2 as SNEGSKA (reference sequence). This CDR3 contains 17 residues. CDR3 DNA sequence: TGCAGTGCTTCTCCTCCCCCGGGACAGGGTGTAGCAGATACGCAGTATTTT. The encoded protein is CSASPPPGQGVADTQYF.

Details on this clonotype: One base away lies a much larger clone, so this may be a sequencing read error. The DNA for the CDR3 is TGCGCCAGCAGCTCACAGGCGGGGGATGAAAAACTGTATTTT. Protein sequence: CASSSQAGDEKLYF. This chain connects TRBV5-1 to TRBJ1-4; TRBD1 is a possible D gene (5 bases). The CDR3 runs 14 residues. Looked up from germline, CDR1 is SGHRS and CDR2 is YFSETQ.

This clonotype has only a few counts. The CDR3 DNA reads TGTGCCAGCAAATTCGATGAAAAACTGTTTTTT. This codes for CASKFDEKLFF. V usage is TRBV6-2 or TRBV6-3 and J usage is TRBJ1-4, with D unresolved. The CDR3 runs 11 residues. V lost 7 bases and J 6 bases, leaving 6 bases between the germline ends. Germline V gene sequence: CDR1 MNHEY, CDR2 SVGEGT.

The chain employs TRBV10-3 and TRBJ2-7; D not resolved. CDR1 and CDR2 (germline): ENHRY, SYGVKD. V lost 6 bases, J lost 3 bases, and 6 bases lay in between. This CDR3 has 11 amino acids. CDR3 loop: CAISNNYEQYF. CDR3 sequence (DNA): TGTGCCATCAGCAACAACTACGAGCAGTACTTC.

This clonotype was seen repeatedly, ten times or more. This chain uses TRBV6-2 or TRBV6-3 with TRBJ1-5, with no clear D. From germline, CDR1 is MNHEY and CDR2 SVGEGT. The CDR3 totals 13 residues. Trimming removed 1 base at V and 5 bases at J, with 6 bases between. CDR3 in amino acids: CASSYFGHQPQHF. The CDR3 coding sequence is TGTGCCAGCAGTTACTTCGGCCATCAGCCCCAGCATTTT.

CDR3 in DNA: TGTGCCAGCAGACCATCTACCCCCTCCTACGAGCAGTACTTC. Its translation: CASRPSTPSYEQYF. This chain uses TRBV2 with TRBJ2-7, with no clear D. The CDR3 extends over 14 amino acids. V lost 6 bases and J 0 bases, leaving 12 bases between the germline ends. CDR1 and CDR2 from the germline V gene are SNHLY and FYNNEI. Filled out from reference TRBV2 and TRBJ2-7, the complete variable domain reads EPEVTQTPSHQVTQMGQEVILRCVPISNHLYFYWYRQILGQKVEFLVSFYNNEISEKSEIFDDQFSVERPDGSNFTLKIRSTKLEDSAMYFCASRPSTPSYEQYFGPGTRLTVT.

By share of the sample, this clonotype is medium-sized. The CDR3: CSAPSQGTEAFF. CDR3 DNA sequence: TGCAGCGCCCCGAGCCAGGGGACTGAAGCTTTCTTT. The J gene is TRBJ1-1, the V gene TRBV29-1, with a weak D call TRBD1 (6 bases). The germline CDR1 and CDR2 sequences are SQVTM and ANQGSEA. The V and J ends lost 7 bases and 5 bases respectively, with 14 bases between them. The CDR3 is 12 amino acids.

DNA of the CDR3: TGTGCCAGCAGCTTATACATGAACACTGAAGCTTTCTTT. This codes for CASSLYMNTEAFF. The V gene is TRBV7-2, the J gene TRBJ1-1, with unresolved D. V was clipped by 2 bases and J by 0 bases, with 4 bases between them. The CDR3 is 13 residues long. Germline lookup yields CDR1 SGHTA and CDR2 FQGNSA.

This clonotype occurred many times. The CDR3 DNA follows: TGTGCCAGCAGCCTTACTAGCAGCCCAGATACGCAGTATTTT. Its translation: CASSLTSSPDTQYF. V and J are TRBV9 and TRBJ2-3, with D perhaps matching TRBD2 (6 bases). The CDR3 has 14 residues. Germline V CDR1 and CDR2: SGDLS, YYNGEE. V lost 4 bases to trimming and J lost 4 bases, with 13 bases between them. The whole variable domain, remainder taken from reference TRBV9 and TRBJ2-3, is DSGVTQTPKHLITATGQRVTLRCSPRSGDLSVYWYQQSLDQGLQFLIQYYNGEERAKGNILERFSAQQFPDLHSELNLSSLELGDSALYFCASSLTSSPDTQYFGPGTRLTVL.

This clonotype has ten or more counts. The rearrangement joins TRBV4-1 to TRBJ2-2; D is possibly TRBD1 or TRBD2 (6 bases each). V was trimmed by 1 base and J by 1 base, leaving 16 bases between them. This CDR3 comprises 18 residues. The V gene's germline CDR1 is MGHRA and CDR2 YSYEKL. The CDR3 sequence is CASSQGLLGGGNTGELFF. The CDR3 bases are TGCGCCAGCAGCCAAGGACTCCTAGGGGGAGGGAACACCGGGGAGCTGTTTTTT.

V is TRBV7-9 and J is TRBJ1-1, with D perhaps TRBD1 (6 bases). V was trimmed by 0 bases and J by 9 bases, leaving 17 bases between them. Germline V lookup: CDR1 SEHNR, CDR2 FQNEAQ (reference sequence). The CDR3 runs 15 residues. The CDR3 DNA reads as TGTGCCAGCAGCTTAGCGGGGGCGTCCGGGAAGCAAGCTTTCTTT. Translating gives CASSLAGASGKQAFF. The full variable domain, with the rest looked up from reference TRBV7-9 and TRBJ1-1, is DTGVSQNPRHKITKRGQNVTFRCDPISEHNRLYWYRQTLGQGPEFLTYFQNEAQLEKSRLLSDRFSAERPKGSFSTLEIQRTEQGDSAMYLCASSLAGASGKQAFFGQGTRLTVV.

This clonotype was seen repeatedly, ten times or more. This sequence joins TRBV12-3 or TRBV12-4 and TRBJ2-3, with 8 bases lining up with TRBD1. V lost 6 bases and J lost 5; bases outside the gene matches: 7. The CDR3 is 14 amino acids. The DNA of the CDR3 is TGTGCCAGCAGAGAACAGGGGGGACAAGATACGCAGTATTTT. It codes for CASREQGGQDTQYF.

This clonotype was detected a few times. The chain joins TRBV9 to TRBJ2-1; no clear D. The germline V and J ends were trimmed by 6 bases and 0 bases, with 10 bases remaining between them. Per germline, CDR1 SGDLS and CDR2 YYNGEE. The CDR3 is made up of 14 amino acids. DNA of the CDR3: TGTGCCAGCAACCCCTGGAGCTCCTACAATGAGCAGTTCTTC. Encoded protein: CASNPWSSYNEQFF.